Shown below are 13 T cell receptor beta chains from a single sample sequenced in a study of shared clonotypes between healthy human individuals. The table came from immunoSEQ multiplex PCR; TCRdb's copy has only in-frame clones and leaves some out. The sample has around 750,000 clones, around 74% seen once. Sequencing input: memory CD4+ T cells sorted from blood. Subset: CD45RA-negative fraction. Receptors originate from a woman under 40 in good health.

J is TRBJ2-3 and V is TRBV29-1; either TRBD1 or TRBD2 may supply D (5 bases each). Trimming took 3 bases from V and 5 from J, leaving 12 bases between them. CDR1 is SQVTM, CDR2 ANQGSEA, per germline. There are 13 residues in the CDR3. CDR3 in DNA: TGCAGCGTTGACGGCGGGCAGGGAGATACGCAGTATTTT. Translating gives CSVDGGQGDTQYF.

The chain carries TRBV5-8 and TRBJ1-2; no clear D. The CDR3 runs 14 residues. Germline V CDR1 and CDR2: SGHTS, YDEGEE. The V end lost 2 bases, the J end lost 2 bases, and 10 bases lay between the germline ends. The CDR3 protein is CASSFTNSNYGYTF. Here the CDR3 DNA reads TGTGCCAGCAGCTTCACAAACAGCAACTATGGCTACACCTTC.

J is TRBJ2-2 and V is TRBV5-1; 7 positions match TRBD2. The trim removed 7 bases at V and 1 base at J, leaving 7 bases unmatched. The CDR3 covers 15 residues. Germline V gene lookup returns CDR1 SGHRS and CDR2 YFSETQ. CDR3 sequence (DNA): TGCGCCAGCGGGAACGCGGGAGAGAACACCGGGGAGCTGTTTTTT. This translates into CASGNAGENTGELFF.

The chain uses TRBV28 and TRBJ1-2; D possibly corresponds to TRBD1 (6 bases). Per the germline V gene, CDR1 is MDHEN and CDR2 is SYDVKM. CDR3 length: 14 amino acids. V gave up 7 bases and J gave up 4 bases, with 16 bases separating them. The CDR3 reads CASTRPTGSYGYTF. The CDR3 DNA follows: TGTGCCAGCACCCGACCGACAGGAAGCTATGGCTACACCTTC.

This clone occurred a few times. DNA for the CDR3: TGTGCCAGCAGTCGCCTCATGGGGGAGCTGTTTTTT. Its translation: CASSRLMGELFF. The J gene is TRBJ2-2, the V gene TRBV2, with no clear D. The germline V gene has CDR1 SNHLY and CDR2 FYNNEI. The germline V and J ends were trimmed by 5 bases and 8 bases, with 9 bases remaining between them. The CDR3 is 12 amino acids.

A single count supports this clone. The V and J genes are TRBV28 and TRBJ1-5; TRBD1 matches at 10 bases. Germline CDR1 and CDR2: MDHEN and SYDVKM. Losses at the gene ends were 5 bases for V and 0 bases for J; bases not matched to a gene: 7. The CDR3 runs to 17 residues. CDR3 in amino acids: CASSTGQGGYSNQPQHF. The CDR3, as DNA: TGTGCCAGCAGTACCGGACAGGGGGGGTATAGCAATCAGCCCCAGCATTTT.

The rearrangement uses TRBV30 and TRBJ1-1; no reliable D call. The CDR3 length is 15 residues. Germline CDR1 reads GTSNPN; CDR2 reads SVGIG (reference sequence). V lost 2 bases and J lost 1, with 14 bases in between. The CDR3 DNA reads TGTGCCTGGAGTCACCAAACTTTACGGAACACTGAAGCTTTCTTT. Protein: CAWSHQTLRNTEAFF.

The chain has TRBV28 and TRBJ2-7; 9 bases map to TRBD1. In germline, CDR1 is MDHEN, CDR2 SYDVKM. The CDR3 has 15 residues. V was pared by 2 bases and J by 5 bases, with 7 bases of the junction left unmatched. CDR3 nucleotides: TGTGCCAGCAGTTTAAGCGGACAGGGGTCCCACGAGCAGTACTTC. Its translation: CASSLSGQGSHEQYF.

A note on this clone: Other nucleotide sequences in the sample specify the same CDR3. The chain combines TRBV19 with TRBJ2-6; D remains unclear. The CDR3 spans 14 residues. V lost 1 base, J lost 0 bases, and 1 base lay in between. Germline values: CDR1 LNHDA, CDR2 SQIVND (reference sequence). CDR3 loop: CASSIGSGANVLTF. The DNA for the CDR3 is TGTGCCAGTAGTATAGGCTCTGGGGCCAACGTCCTGACTTTC.

In its sample, this clone was seen a few times. This chain joins TRBV15 and TRBJ2-7; the D is unclear. This CDR3 is built from 13 residues. The V gene's germline CDR1 is LNHNV and CDR2 YYDKDF (reference sequence). Trimming left V 1 base short and J 5 bases short, with 9 bases between. CDR3 amino acids: CATSRGGTHEQYF. CDR3 DNA sequence: TGTGCCACCAGCAGAGGAGGCACCCACGAGCAGTACTTC.

This clone was seen more than once but under ten times. This chain connects TRBV7-8 to TRBJ2-3; tentatively, D is TRBD2 (6 bases). The germline gives CDR1 SGHVS, CDR2 FQNEAQ. V was cut by 3 bases and J by 6 bases, with 13 bases left in between. This CDR3 comprises 14 residues. The CDR3 sequence is CASSFTSRSDTQYF. DNA of the CDR3: TGTGCCAGCAGCTTCACTAGCCGGAGTGATACGCAGTATTTT.

The rearrangement uses TRBV15 and TRBJ1-5, with TRBD1 matching 8 bases. V dropped 5 bases and J dropped 11; count of bases not matched to a gene: 8. The CDR3 runs to 13 residues. From germline, CDR1 is LNHNV and CDR2 YYDKDF (reference sequence). CDR3 sequence reads: CATSPTGELAQHF. The CDR3, as DNA: TGTGCCACCAGCCCGACAGGGGAATTGGCCCAGCATTTT.

The chain employs TRBV27 and TRBJ2-7; D is perhaps TRBD2 (6 bases). The CDR3 is made up of 18 amino acids. Germline V gene lookup returns CDR1 MNHEY and CDR2 SMNVEV (reference sequence). Trimming took 1 base from V and 0 from J, leaving 19 bases between them. The CDR3 loop is CASSLFSQSGQSSYEQYF. The CDR3 region has the DNA TGTGCCAGCAGTTTATTTAGTCAGAGCGGGCAAAGCTCCTACGAGCAGTACTTC.